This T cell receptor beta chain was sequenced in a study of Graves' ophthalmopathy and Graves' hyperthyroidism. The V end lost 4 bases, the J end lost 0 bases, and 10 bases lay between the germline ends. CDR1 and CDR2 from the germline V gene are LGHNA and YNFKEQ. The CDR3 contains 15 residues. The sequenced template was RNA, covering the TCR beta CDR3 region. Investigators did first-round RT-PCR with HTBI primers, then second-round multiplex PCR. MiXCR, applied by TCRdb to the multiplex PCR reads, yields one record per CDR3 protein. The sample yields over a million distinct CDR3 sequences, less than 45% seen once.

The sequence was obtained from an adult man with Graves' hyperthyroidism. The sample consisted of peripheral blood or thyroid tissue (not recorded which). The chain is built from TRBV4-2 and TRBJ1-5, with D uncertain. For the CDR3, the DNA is TGTGCCAGCAGCCTAGAAGAGGGTAGCAATCAGCCCCAGCATTTT. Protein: CASSLEEGSNQPQHF.